This T cell receptor (beta chain) was sequenced for a study of regulatory T cells in long-lasting Graves disease. Germline assignment: CDR1 SGHRS and CDR2 YFSETQ. V dropped 4 bases and J dropped 0 bases, with 15 bases sitting between them. CDR3 size: 16 residues. Stated time point: newly diagnosed GD, antithyroid drugs for less than 3 months. Construction of the TCR library relied on RNA isolated from PBMCs. To make TCR beta libraries, researchers used iRepertoire HTBI primers and Arm-PCR of CDR3 regions. MiXCR, applied by TCRdb to the multiplex PCR reads, yields one record per CDR3 protein. Of 510,000 or so distinct CDR3 sequences in the sample, 12% were seen once. This same sample was also part of a study on T cells in Graves' hyperthyroidism and ophthalmopathy.

The V and J genes are TRBV5-1 and TRBJ2-3; tentatively, D is TRBD2 (5 bases). The sequences come from peripheral blood mononuclear cells (PBMCs), collected at new diagnosis, from a patient treated with antithyroid drugs. This sequence originates from a woman aged 30 to 39 with Graves disease. Here the CDR3 reads CASSGGLQVSTDTQYF. The CDR3 nucleotides are TGCGCCAGCAGCGGCGGACTGCAGGTTAGCACAGATACGCAGTATTTT.